This TCR beta chain was profiled in a study of post-analysis software for immune sequencing data. Study-wide context: Recorded subtypes: relapsing-remitting, secondary progressive, progressive-relapsing; some patients unannotated.

cDNA libraries of TCR beta carried unique molecular identifiers. Each CDR3 protein gets one entry after TCRdb re-called the PCR reads with MiXCR. There are hundreds of thousands of distinct CDR3 sequences in the sample; roughly 58% occur only once, and 4% to 5.5% lies in the top ten. Notes on the study in general: In patients, TRBV5-6, TRBV5-1 and TRBV20-1 belonged to roughly 5 TRBV segments found more frequently than in controls.

In regard to this clonotype: Its target is not known.

V dropped 1 base and J dropped 5; count of bases not matched to a gene: 17. The germline V gene has CDR1 DFQATT and CDR2 SNEGSKA (reference sequence). This CDR3 contains 19 residues. The receptor comes from a girl aged 5-17 years with multiple sclerosis. Material for sequencing was blood. The chain joins TRBV20-1 to TRBJ2-3; 11 bases agree with TRBD2. As DNA, the CDR3 is TGCAGTGCTAGAGTGGCTAGCGGGGGGCCCCGATTATCAGGAGATACGCAGTATTTT. Amino acid sequence: CSARVASGGPRLSGDTQYF.